This TCR beta chain was obtained from a study of T cells expressing NK-cell markers. In the study overall: It was sorted CD3+CD56+NKG2C+, CD3+CD56+NKG2C- and CD3+CD56-NKG2C+ T cells that supplied the TCR beta repertoires. Eight donors were sequenced, seven testing HCMV-seropositive and one testing seronegative.

For each CDR3 protein, TCRdb gives one entry from its re-call of the 5' RACE reads, without DNA. This repertoire includes some 440,000 distinct CDR3 sequences. The germline V gene has CDR1 SGHVS and CDR2 FQNEAQ. The CDR3 spans 15 residues. V and J are TRBV7-8 and TRBJ1-5; the TRBD1 assignment by TCRdb is unverifiable without DNA. The source material was blood T cells: a sorted CD56 or NKG2C T cell subset, CD4+ or CD8+ T cells, or bulk PBMC T cells (not recorded which). The clonotype comes from a woman aged 45-65 years in good health. This CDR3 reads CASAILGGSNQPQHF.